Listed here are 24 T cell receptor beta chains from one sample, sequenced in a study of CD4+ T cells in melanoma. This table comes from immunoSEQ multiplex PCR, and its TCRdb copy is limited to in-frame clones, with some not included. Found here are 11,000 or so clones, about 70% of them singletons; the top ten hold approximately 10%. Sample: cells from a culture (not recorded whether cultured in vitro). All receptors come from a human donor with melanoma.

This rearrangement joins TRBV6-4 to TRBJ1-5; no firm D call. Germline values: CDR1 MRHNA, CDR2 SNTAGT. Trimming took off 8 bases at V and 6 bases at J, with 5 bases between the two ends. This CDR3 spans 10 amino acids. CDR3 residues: CASPRQPQHF. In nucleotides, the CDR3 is TGTGCCAGCCCCCGTCAGCCCCAGCATTTT.

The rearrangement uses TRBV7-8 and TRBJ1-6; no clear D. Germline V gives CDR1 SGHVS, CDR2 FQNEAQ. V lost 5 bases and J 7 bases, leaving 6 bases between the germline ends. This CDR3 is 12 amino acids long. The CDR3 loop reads CASSPRNSPLHF. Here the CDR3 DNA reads TGTGCCAGCAGCCCCCGGAATTCACCCCTCCACTTT.

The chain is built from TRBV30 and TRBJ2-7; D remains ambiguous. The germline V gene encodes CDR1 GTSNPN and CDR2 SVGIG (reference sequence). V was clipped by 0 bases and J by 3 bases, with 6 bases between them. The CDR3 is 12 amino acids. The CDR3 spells CAWSVPGYEQYF. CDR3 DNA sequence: TGTGCCTGGAGTGTACCTGGCTACGAGCAGTACTTC.

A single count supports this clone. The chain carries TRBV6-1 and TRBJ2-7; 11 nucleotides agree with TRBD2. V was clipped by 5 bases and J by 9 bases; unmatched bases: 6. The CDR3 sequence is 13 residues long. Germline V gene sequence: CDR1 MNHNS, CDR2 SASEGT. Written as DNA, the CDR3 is TGTGCCAGCAGTCTCACTAGCGGGGGAGCGCAGTACTTC. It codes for CASSLTSGGAQYF.

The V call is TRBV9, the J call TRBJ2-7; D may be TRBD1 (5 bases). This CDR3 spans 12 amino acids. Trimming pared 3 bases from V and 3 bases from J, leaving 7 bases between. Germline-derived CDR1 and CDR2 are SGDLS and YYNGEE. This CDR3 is CASSAQGYEQYF. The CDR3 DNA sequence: TGTGCCAGCAGCGCCCAGGGCTACGAGCAGTACTTC.

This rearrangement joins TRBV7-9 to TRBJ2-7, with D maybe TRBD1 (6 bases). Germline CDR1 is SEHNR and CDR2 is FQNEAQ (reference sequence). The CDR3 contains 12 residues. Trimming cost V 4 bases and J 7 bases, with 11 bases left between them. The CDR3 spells CASSSQGREQYF. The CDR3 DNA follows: TGTGCCAGCAGCTCCCAGGGGAGAGAGCAGTACTTC.

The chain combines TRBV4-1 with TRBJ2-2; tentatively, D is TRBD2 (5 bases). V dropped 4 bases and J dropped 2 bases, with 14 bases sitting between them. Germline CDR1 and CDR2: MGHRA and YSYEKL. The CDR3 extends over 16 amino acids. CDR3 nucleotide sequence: TGCGCCAGCAGCCCCCGTTTTGGGAGTAACACCGGGGAGCTGTTTTTT. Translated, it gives CASSPRFGSNTGELFF.

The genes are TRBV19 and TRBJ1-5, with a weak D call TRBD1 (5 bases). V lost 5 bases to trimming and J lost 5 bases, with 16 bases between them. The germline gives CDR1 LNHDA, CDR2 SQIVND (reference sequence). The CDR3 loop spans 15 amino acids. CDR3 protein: CASSRTELGHQPQHF. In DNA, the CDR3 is TGTGCCAGTAGTCGGACGGAATTGGGGCATCAGCCCCAGCATTTT.

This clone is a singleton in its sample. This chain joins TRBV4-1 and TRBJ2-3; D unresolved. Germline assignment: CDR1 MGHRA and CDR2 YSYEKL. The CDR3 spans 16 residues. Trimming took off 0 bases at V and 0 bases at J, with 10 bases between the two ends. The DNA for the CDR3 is TGCGCCAGCAGCCAAGACAGAGGAACTAGCACAGATACGCAGTATTTT. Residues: CASSQDRGTSTDTQYF.

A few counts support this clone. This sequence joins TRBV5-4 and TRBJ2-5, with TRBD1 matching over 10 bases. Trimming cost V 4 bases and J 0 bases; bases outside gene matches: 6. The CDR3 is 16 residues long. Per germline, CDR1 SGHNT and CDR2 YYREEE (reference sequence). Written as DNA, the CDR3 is TGTGCCAGCAGCAGCTGGGACAGGGGATACCAAGAGACCCAGTACTTC. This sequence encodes CASSSWDRGYQETQYF.

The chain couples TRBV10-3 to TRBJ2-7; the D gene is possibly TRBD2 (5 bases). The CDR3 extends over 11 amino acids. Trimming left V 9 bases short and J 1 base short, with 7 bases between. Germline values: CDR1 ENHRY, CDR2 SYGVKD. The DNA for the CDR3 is TGTGCCATTGGGAGTTCCTACGAGCAGTACTTC. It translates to CAIGSSYEQYF.

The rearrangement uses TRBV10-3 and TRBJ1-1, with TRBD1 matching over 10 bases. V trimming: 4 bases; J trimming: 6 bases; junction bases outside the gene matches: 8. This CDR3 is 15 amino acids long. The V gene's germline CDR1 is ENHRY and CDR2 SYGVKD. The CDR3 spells CAISGLGTGAAEAFF. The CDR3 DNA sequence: TGTGCCATCAGTGGGCTCGGGACAGGGGCCGCTGAAGCTTTCTTT.

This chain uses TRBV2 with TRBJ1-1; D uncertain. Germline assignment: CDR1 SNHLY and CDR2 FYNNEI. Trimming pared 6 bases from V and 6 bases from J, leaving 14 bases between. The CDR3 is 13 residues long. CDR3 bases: TGTGCCAGCAGATCGAGGGATGCAGCTGAAGCTTTCTTT. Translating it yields CASRSRDAAEAFF.

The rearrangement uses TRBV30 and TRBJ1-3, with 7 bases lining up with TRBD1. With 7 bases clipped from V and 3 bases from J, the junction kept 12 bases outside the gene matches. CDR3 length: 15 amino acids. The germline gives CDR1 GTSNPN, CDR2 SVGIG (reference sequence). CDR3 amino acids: CASLTRGQGGNTIYF. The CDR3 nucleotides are TGTGCCTCCTTGACAAGGGGGCAAGGTGGAAACACCATATATTTT.

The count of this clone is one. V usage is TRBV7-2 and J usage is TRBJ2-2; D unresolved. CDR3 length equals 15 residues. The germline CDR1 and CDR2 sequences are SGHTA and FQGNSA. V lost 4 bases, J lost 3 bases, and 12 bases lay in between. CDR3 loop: CASSWRPEDTGELFF. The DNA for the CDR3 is TGTGCCAGCAGCTGGCGGCCCGAAGACACCGGGGAGCTGTTTTTT.

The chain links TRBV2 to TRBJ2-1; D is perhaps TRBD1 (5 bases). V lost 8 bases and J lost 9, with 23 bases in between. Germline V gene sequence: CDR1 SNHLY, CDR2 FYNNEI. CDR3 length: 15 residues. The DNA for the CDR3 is TGTGCCAGCCCTGTGGTGGACACCCAACTCGGTGAGCAGTTCTTC. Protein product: CASPVVDTQLGEQFF.

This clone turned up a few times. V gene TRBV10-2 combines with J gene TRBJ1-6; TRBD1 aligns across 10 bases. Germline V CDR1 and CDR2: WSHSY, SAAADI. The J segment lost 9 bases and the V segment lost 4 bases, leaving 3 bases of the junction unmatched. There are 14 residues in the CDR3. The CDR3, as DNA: TGCGCCAGCAGTGGGACAGGGGGTAGTTCACCCCTCCACTTT. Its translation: CASSGTGGSSPLHF.

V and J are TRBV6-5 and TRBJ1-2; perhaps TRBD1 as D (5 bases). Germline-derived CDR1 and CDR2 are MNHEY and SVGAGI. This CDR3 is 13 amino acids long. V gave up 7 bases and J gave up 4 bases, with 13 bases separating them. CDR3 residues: CASTHGGTYGYTF. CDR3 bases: TGTGCCAGCACCCATGGGGGTACCTATGGCTACACCTTC.

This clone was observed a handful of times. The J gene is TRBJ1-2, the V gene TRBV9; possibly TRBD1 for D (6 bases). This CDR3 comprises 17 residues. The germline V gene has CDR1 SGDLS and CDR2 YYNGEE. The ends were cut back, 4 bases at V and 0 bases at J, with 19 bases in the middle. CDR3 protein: CASSTLQGWTTNYGYTF. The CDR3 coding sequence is TGTGCCAGCAGCACCTTACAGGGTTGGACCACTAACTATGGCTACACCTTC.

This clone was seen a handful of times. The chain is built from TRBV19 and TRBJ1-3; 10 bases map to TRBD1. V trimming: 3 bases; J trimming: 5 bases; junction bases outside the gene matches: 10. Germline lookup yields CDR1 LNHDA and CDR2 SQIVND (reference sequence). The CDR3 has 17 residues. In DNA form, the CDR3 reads TGTGCCAGTAGTATTCCACCGGGACAGGGGATGCGAAACACCATATATTTT. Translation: CASSIPPGQGMRNTIYF.

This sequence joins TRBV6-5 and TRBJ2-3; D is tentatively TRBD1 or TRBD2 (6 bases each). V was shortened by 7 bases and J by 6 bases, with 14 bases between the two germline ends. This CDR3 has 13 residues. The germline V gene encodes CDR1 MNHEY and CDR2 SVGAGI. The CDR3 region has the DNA TGTGCCAGCAAGGGTTGGGGGGCGGATACGCAGTATTTT. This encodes CASKGWGADTQYF.

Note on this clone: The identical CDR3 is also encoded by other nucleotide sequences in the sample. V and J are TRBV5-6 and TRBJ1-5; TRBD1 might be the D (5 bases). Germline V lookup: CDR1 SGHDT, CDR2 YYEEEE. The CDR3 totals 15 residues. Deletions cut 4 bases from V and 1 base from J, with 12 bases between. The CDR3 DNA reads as TGTGCCAGCAGCCGCGGGACTTACAGCAATCAGCCCCAGCATTTT. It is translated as CASSRGTYSNQPQHF.

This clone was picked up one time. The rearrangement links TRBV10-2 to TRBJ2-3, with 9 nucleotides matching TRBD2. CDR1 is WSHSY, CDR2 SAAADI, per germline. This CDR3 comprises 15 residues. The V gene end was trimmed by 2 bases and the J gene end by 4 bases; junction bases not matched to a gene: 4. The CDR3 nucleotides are TGCGCCAGCAGTGAGGCGCGGGGGGGCGCAGATACGCAGTATTTT. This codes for CASSEARGGADTQYF.

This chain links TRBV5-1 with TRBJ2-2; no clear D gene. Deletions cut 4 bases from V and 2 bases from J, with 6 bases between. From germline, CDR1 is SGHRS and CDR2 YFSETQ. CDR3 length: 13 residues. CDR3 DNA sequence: TGCGCCAGCAGCATCTCTAACACCGGGGAGCTGTTTTTT. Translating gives CASSISNTGELFF.